This TCR beta chain was obtained from a study of human T cells and chemical hapten exposure. The overall study: Sensitization applied 2% DPC to around 2 cm by around 2 cm of upper inner arm skin. Study-wide points: Expanded TCRs formed significantly more large CDR3 similarity clusters than controls.

In this sample, this clonotype turned up a few times. Antigen specificity is unknown. The time point was: pre-sensitization, week 0. Treatment in this sample: therapeutic diphenylcyclopropenone sensitization with weekly scalp DPC. Sample donors consisted of patients with alopecia, aged 18 to 70 years, who were suitable for DPC. Unfractionated whole blood served as the source for total RNA extraction. TCRdb ran MiXCR on the RACE reads and lists one entry per CDR3 protein. The sample lists roughly 40,000 distinct CDR3 sequences, 10% occurring once. Germline V gene lookup returns CDR1 SNHLY and CDR2 FYNNEI. The trim removed 6 bases at V and 5 bases at J, leaving 7 bases unmatched. The CDR3 runs to 16 residues.

The chain has TRBV2 and TRBJ2-2, with 12 bases aligning to TRBD2. Sample: whole blood, taken in connection with sensitization to the hapten diphenylcyclopropenone (DPC). This clonotype was obtained from a man aged 25 to 40 with alopecia areata. Some clones in this sample may be carry-over from other donors' samples. CDR3 in amino acids: CASRPTSGSLTGELFF. The CDR3 bases are TGTGCCAGCAGGCCGACTAGCGGGAGCCTTACCGGGGAGCTGTTTTTT.